The T cell receptor beta chain under discussion was sequenced for a study of shared clonotypes between healthy human individuals. Study-wide context: Three plates were used per donor for CD4 naive, three for CD4 memory, two for CD8 naive and one for CD8 memory. Whole-study results and caveats: Non-shared clonotypes had lower generation probabilities than clonotypes shared by all four sorted-subset donors.

Clones were read by immunoSEQ multiplex PCR, and TCRdb kept only the in-frame ones, dropping some. The sample yields approximately 2,000,000 clones, 85% to 95% seen once. Donation came from healthy HIV-negative adults that had no recent acute infections or vaccinations. Turning to this clone: Its antigen is unknown.

Sequencing was carried out using naive CD4+ T cells from PBMCs. Subset specified: CD45RA+ positively selected. The origin of this receptor is a man between 18 and 35 years old in good health. Some clones in this sample may be carry-over from other donors' samples.

Here the CDR3 reads CASSRGGELFF. CDR3 DNA sequence: TGTGCCAGCAGCCGGGGCGGGGAGCTGTTTTTT. This chain joins TRBV7-7 and TRBJ2-2; tentatively, D is TRBD2 (5 bases). The CDR3 has 11 residues. Germline V gene data show CDR1 as SSHAT and CDR2 as FNYEAQ (reference sequence). V dropped 5 bases and J dropped 7 bases, with 5 bases sitting between them.